The rows below give T cell receptor beta chains drawn from one sample of a study of blood T cells in healthy people across ages. A single record per CDR3 protein comes from TCRdb applying MiXCR to the 5' RACE reads. The table lists around 500,000 distinct CDR3 sequences, 47% of them singletons. Sequencing used blood. The receptors derive from a man at least 80 years old in good health. Both conserved end residues are part of each CDR3. The order of the fields is J gene, clone size, D gene, V gene, CDR3 DNA, CDR3 protein. D genes are given only for firm matches. Clone size is given for some rows only: seen once, a few or many times, or a class if the clone is expanded.

j_call: TRBJ2-3; clone_size: few; d_call: .; v_call: TRBV7-3; cdr3_nt: TGTGCCAGCAGCCGTGGGGCCTATAGCACAGATACGCAGTATTTT; cdr3_aa: CASSRGAYSTDTQYF
j_call: TRBJ2-1; clone_size: few; d_call: .; v_call: TRBV7-9; cdr3_nt: TGTGCCAGCAGCCACTCGACAGTTACCTACAATGAGCAGTTCTTC; cdr3_aa: CASSHSTVTYNEQFF
j_call: TRBJ1-1; clone_size: .; d_call: .; v_call: TRBV29-1; cdr3_nt: TGCAGCGTTGGCCGAGGGGTGCTTTTTACTGAAGCTTTCTTT; cdr3_aa: CSVGRGVLFTEAFF
j_call: TRBJ2-1; clone_size: .; d_call: .; v_call: TRBV19; cdr3_nt: TGTGCCAGTAGATGGTGGGATGAGCAGTTCTTC; cdr3_aa: CASRWWDEQFF
j_call: TRBJ1-1; clone_size: few; d_call: .; v_call: TRBV7-9; cdr3_nt: TGTGCCAGCAGCCTAGACAGTTCTGAAGCTTTCTTT; cdr3_aa: CASSLDSSEAFF
j_call: TRBJ2-7; clone_size: .; d_call: .; v_call: TRBV7-8; cdr3_nt: TGTGCCAGCAGCTTAGCTCTACAGGGTGGCTACGAGCAGTACTTC; cdr3_aa: CASSLALQGGYEQYF
j_call: TRBJ2-1; clone_size: .; d_call: TRBD2; v_call: TRBV20-1; cdr3_nt: TGCAGTGCTAGACAAGAGCGGGACTCGTACAATGAGCAGTTCTTC; cdr3_aa: CSARQERDSYNEQFF
j_call: TRBJ2-7; clone_size: few; d_call: TRBD2; v_call: TRBV7-2; cdr3_nt: TGTGCCAGCAGCTCCTTAGCGGGAGGGCCCTACGAGCAGTACTTC; cdr3_aa: CASSSLAGGPYEQYF
j_call: TRBJ2-3; clone_size: few; d_call: .; v_call: TRBV20-1; cdr3_nt: TGCAGTGCTAGAGGCCCCCCCAGCACAGATACGCAGTATTTT; cdr3_aa: CSARGPPSTDTQYF
j_call: TRBJ1-1; clone_size: .; d_call: .; v_call: TRBV29-1; cdr3_nt: TGCAGCGTTGACCCGGGGGGCGGTGGGGCTTTCTTT; cdr3_aa: CSVDPGGGGAFF
j_call: TRBJ2-1; clone_size: .; d_call: TRBD2; v_call: TRBV6-4; cdr3_nt: TGTGCCAGCAGTGTGGTAGGACTAGCGGGGTTTGAGCAGTTCTTC; cdr3_aa: CASSVVGLAGFEQFF
j_call: TRBJ1-1; clone_size: few; d_call: TRBD1; v_call: TRBV18; cdr3_nt: TGTGCCAGCTCACCGGGACAGGTAGAGAACACTGAAGCTTTCTTT; cdr3_aa: CASSPGQVENTEAFF
j_call: TRBJ2-3; clone_size: .; d_call: .; v_call: TRBV4-1; cdr3_nt: TGCGCCAGCAGCCAAGGAACGCGGGTAGGATATGTCGCAGATACGCAGTATTTT; cdr3_aa: CASSQGTRVGYVADTQYF
j_call: TRBJ1-6; clone_size: .; d_call: .; v_call: TRBV29-1; cdr3_nt: TGCAGCGCCCGGACAGCCGGGGGTTCACCCCTCCACTTT; cdr3_aa: CSARTAGGSPLHF
j_call: TRBJ1-2; clone_size: .; d_call: TRBD1; v_call: TRBV20-1; cdr3_nt: TGCAGTGCTAGAGGAGAGGGGGCAAACTATGGCTACACCTTC; cdr3_aa: CSARGEGANYGYTF
j_call: TRBJ1-6; clone_size: few; d_call: .; v_call: TRBV12-3/TRBV12-4; cdr3_nt: TGTGCCAGCAGTTCTCAACGACAGGTCCCCAATAATTCACCCCTCCACTTT; cdr3_aa: CASSSQRQVPNNSPLHF
j_call: TRBJ2-3; clone_size: few; d_call: .; v_call: TRBV11-2; cdr3_nt: TGTGCCAGCAGCCCAGGGACGGTTGGTACAGATACGCAGTATTTT; cdr3_aa: CASSPGTVGTDTQYF
j_call: TRBJ2-1; clone_size: few; d_call: TRBD2; v_call: TRBV7-2; cdr3_nt: TGTGCCAGCAGCTTTCCGGGACTAGCGGGGAATGAGCAGTTCTTC; cdr3_aa: CASSFPGLAGNEQFF
j_call: TRBJ2-5; clone_size: .; d_call: .; v_call: TRBV10-3; cdr3_nt: TGTGCCATCAGTAGTGCGGGACAGCCCGCTGGGCAGTACTTC; cdr3_aa: CAISSAGQPAGQYF
j_call: TRBJ1-4; clone_size: .; d_call: .; v_call: TRBV20-1; cdr3_nt: TGCAGTGCTAGAGTCCACAGTGCAACTAATGAAAAACTGTTTTTT; cdr3_aa: CSARVHSATNEKLFF